This entry is about one T cell receptor beta chain. The CDR3 extends over 16 amino acids. Trimming took 3 bases from V and 1 from J, leaving 15 bases between them. Germline V gives CDR1 MDHEN, CDR2 SYDVKM. How the authors handled the data: Counts of nucleated cells, estimated from reference gene primer amplification, were obtained. Clones were read by immunoSEQ multiplex PCR, and TCRdb kept only the in-frame ones, dropping some. Clone size and V and J calls were adopted from that table, with D and trimming inferred from the DNA. The table has fewer than 350,000 clones, 88% seen once. This sample was taken from a study of blood T cell repertoires in COVID-19. Participant age was about 18 to 100 years, and participants resided in fewer than 25 US areas.

The chain couples TRBV28 to TRBJ2-5, with a weak D call TRBD2 (6 bases). The TCR comes from a woman in her 30s who had been exposed to COVID-19. The sample taken for sequencing was PBMCs or T cells enriched from blood (not recorded which). The CDR3 sequence is CASSFLLGGLQETQYF. The CDR3, as DNA: TGTGCCAGCAGTTTCCTACTGGGGGGTCTCCAAGAGACCCAGTACTTC. Using reference TRBV28 and TRBJ2-5 for the parts outside the CDR3, the full variable domain is DVKVTQSSRYLVKRTGEKVFLECVQDMDHENMFWYRQDPGLGLRLIYFSYDVKMKEKGDIPEGYSVSREKKERFSLILESASTNQTSMYLCASSFLLGGLQETQYFGPGTRLLVL.